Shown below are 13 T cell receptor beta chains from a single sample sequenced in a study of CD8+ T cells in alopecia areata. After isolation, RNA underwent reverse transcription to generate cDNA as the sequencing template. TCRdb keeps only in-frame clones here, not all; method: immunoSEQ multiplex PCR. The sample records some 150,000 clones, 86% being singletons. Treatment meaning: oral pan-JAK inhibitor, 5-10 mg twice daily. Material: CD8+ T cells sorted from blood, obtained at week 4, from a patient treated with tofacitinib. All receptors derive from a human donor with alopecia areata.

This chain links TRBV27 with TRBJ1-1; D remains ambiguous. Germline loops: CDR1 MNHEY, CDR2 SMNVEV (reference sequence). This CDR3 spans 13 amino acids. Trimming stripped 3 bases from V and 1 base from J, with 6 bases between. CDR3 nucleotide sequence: TGTGCCAGCAGTTTTCGCCAGAACACTGAAGCTTTCTTT. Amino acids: CASSFRQNTEAFF.

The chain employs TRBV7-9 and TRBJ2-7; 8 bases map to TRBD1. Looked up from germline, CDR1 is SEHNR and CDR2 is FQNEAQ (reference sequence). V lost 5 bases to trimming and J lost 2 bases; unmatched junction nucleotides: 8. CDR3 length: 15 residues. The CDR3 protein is CASSPRQGSTYEQYF. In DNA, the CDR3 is TGTGCCAGCAGCCCACGACAGGGGTCGACCTACGAGCAGTACTTC. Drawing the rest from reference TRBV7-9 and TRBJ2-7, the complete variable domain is DTGVSQNPRHKITKRGQNVTFRCDPISEHNRLYWYRQTLGQGPEFLTYFQNEAQLEKSRLLSDRFSAERPKGSFSTLEIQRTEQGDSAMYLCASSPRQGSTYEQYFGPGTRLTVT.

CDR3 nucleotide sequence: TGTGCCACCATGCGGGGGGAAGCTTTCTTT. This sequence encodes CATMRGEAFF. The chain joins TRBV2 to TRBJ1-1, with D perhaps matching TRBD1 (5 bases). This CDR3 has 10 residues. Per germline, CDR1 SNHLY and CDR2 FYNNEI. V lost 10 bases, J lost 8 bases, and 11 bases lay in between.

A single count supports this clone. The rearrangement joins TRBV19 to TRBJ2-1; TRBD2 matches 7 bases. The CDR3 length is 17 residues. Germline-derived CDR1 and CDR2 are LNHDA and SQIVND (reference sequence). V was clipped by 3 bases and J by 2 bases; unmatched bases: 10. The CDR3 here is CASSMSPPSGPYNEQFF. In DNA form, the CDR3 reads TGTGCCAGTAGTATGTCCCCCCCTAGCGGACCCTACAATGAGCAGTTCTTC.

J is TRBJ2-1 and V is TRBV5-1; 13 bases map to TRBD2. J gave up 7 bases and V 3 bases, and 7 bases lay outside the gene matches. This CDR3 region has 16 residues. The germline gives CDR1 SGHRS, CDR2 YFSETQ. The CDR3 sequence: CASSSVGTSGANEQFF. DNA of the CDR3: TGCGCCAGCAGCTCGGTAGGGACTAGCGGGGCAAATGAGCAGTTCTTC.

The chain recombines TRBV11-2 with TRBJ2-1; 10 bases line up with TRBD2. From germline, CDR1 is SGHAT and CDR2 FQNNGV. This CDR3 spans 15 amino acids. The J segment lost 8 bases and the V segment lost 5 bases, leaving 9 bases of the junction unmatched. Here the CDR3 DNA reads TGTGCCAGCAGCAACAGCGGGAGGGCCAACGATGAGCAGTTCTTC. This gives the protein CASSNSGRANDEQFF. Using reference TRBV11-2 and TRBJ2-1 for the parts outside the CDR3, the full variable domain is EAGVAQSPRYKIIEKRQSVAFWCNPISGHATLYWYQQILGQGPKLLIQFQNNGVVDDSQLPKDRFSAERLKGVDSTLKIQPAKLEDSAVYLCASSNSGRANDEQFFGPGTRLTVL.

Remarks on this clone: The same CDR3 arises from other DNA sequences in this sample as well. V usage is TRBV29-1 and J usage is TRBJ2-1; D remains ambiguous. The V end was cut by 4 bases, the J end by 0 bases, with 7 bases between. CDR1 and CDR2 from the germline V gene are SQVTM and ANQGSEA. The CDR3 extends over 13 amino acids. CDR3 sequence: CSVVRSSYNEQFF. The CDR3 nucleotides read TGCAGCGTTGTTCGAAGCTCCTACAATGAGCAGTTCTTC.

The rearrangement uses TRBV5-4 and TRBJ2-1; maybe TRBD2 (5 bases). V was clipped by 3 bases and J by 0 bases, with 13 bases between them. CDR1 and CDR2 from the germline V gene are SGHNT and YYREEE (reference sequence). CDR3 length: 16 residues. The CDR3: CASSSVDSSSYNEQFF. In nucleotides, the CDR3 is TGTGCCAGCAGCTCAGTGGACTCCAGCTCCTACAATGAGCAGTTCTTC. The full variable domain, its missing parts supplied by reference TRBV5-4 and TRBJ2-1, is ETGVTQSPTHLIKTRGQQVTLRCSSQSGHNTVSWYQQALGQGPQFIFQYYREEENGRGNFPPRFSGLQFPNYSSELNVNALELDDSALYLCASSSVDSSSYNEQFFGPGTRLTVL.

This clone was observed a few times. This chain's CDR3 is CSVETGVGGNEQFF. Written as DNA, the CDR3 is TGCAGCGTAGAGACAGGGGTCGGAGGGAATGAGCAGTTCTTC. The gene calls are TRBV29-1 and TRBJ2-1; 8 bases line up with TRBD1. V was clipped by 6 bases and J by 7 bases; unmatched bases: 11. Germline-derived CDR1 and CDR2 are SQVTM and ANQGSEA. The CDR3 consists of 14 residues.

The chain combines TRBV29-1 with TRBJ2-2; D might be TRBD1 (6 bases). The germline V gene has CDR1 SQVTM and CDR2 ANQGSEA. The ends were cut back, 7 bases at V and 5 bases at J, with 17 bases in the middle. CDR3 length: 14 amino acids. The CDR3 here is CSAVQGTGTGELFF. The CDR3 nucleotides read TGCAGCGCTGTACAGGGAACTGGGACCGGGGAGCTGTTTTTT.

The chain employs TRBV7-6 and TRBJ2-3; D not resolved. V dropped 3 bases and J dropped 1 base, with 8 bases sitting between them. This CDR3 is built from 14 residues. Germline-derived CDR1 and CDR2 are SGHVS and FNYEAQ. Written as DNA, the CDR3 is TGTGCCAGCAGCTTTAACGGAGGCACAGATACGCAGTATTTT. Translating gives CASSFNGGTDTQYF.

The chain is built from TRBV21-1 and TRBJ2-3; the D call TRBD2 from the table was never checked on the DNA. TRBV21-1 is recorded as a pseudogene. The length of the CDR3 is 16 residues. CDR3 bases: TGTGCCAGCAGCGACTCACTAGCGGGGGAAATATATACGCAGTATTTT. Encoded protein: CASSDSLAGEIYTQYF.

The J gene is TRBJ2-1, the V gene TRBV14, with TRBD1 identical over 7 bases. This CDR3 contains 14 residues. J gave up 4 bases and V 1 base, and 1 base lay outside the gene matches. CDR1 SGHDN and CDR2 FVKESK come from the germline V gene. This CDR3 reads CASSQGGQYNEQFF. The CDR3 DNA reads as TGTGCCAGCAGCCAAGGGGGACAGTACAATGAGCAGTTCTTC.